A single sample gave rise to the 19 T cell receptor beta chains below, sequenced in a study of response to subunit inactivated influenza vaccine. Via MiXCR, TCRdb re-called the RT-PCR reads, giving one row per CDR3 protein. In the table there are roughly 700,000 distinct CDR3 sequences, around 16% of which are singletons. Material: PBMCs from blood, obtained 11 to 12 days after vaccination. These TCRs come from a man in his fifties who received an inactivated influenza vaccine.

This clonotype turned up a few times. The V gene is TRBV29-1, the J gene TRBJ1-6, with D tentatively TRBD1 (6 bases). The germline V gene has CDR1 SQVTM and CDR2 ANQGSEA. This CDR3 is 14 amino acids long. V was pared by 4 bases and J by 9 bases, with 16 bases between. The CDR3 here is CSVATGTTSSPLHF. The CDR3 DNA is TGCAGCGTTGCGACCGGGACAACGAGTTCACCCCTCCACTTT.

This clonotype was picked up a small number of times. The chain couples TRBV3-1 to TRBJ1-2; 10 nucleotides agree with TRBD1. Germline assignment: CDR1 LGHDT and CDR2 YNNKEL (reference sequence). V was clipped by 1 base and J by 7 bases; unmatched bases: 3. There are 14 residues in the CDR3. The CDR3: CASSQGQGALGYTF. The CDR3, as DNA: TGTGCCAGCAGCCAAGGACAGGGGGCCCTTGGCTACACCTTC.

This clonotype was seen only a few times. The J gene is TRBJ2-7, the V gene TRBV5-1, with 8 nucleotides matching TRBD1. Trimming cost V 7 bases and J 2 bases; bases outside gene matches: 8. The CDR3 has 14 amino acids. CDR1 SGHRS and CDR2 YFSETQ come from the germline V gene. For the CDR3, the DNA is TGCGCCAGCTTCGAGGGACAGGTCCCCTACGAGCAGTACTTC. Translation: CASFEGQVPYEQYF.

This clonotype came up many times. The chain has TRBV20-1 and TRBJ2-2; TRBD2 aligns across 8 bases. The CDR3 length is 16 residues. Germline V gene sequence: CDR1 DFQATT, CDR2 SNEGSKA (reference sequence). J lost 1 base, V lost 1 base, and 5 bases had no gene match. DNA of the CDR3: TGCAGTGCTAGAGGCCGGGGGGGGAGGAACACCGGGGAGCTGTTTTTT. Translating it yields CSARGRGGRNTGELFF.

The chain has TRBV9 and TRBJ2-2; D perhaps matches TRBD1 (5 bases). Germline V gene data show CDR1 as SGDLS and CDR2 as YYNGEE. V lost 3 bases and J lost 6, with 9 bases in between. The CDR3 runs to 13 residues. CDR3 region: CASSARVSGELFF. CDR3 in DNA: TGTGCCAGCAGCGCCAGGGTATCCGGGGAGCTGTTTTTT.

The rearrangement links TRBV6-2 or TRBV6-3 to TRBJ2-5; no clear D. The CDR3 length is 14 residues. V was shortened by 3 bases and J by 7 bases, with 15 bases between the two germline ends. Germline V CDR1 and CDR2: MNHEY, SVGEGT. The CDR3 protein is CASSYDRFSGTQYF. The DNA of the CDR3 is TGTGCCAGCAGTTATGATCGGTTCAGTGGGACCCAGTACTTC.

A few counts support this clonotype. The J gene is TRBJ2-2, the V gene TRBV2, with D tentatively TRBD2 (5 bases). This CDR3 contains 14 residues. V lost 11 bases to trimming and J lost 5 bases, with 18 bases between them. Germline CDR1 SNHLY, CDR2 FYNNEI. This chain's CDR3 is CAQQPGPGTGELFF. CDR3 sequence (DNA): TGTGCCCAGCAGCCGGGCCCGGGGACCGGGGAGCTGTTTTTT.

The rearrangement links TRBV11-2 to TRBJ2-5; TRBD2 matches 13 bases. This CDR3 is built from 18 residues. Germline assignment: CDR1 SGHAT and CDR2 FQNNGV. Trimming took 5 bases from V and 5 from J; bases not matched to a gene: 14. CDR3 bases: TGTGCCAGCAGCCAGGCCCGAACTAGCGGGGGGGCCTTGGAGACCCAGTACTTC. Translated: CASSQARTSGGALETQYF.

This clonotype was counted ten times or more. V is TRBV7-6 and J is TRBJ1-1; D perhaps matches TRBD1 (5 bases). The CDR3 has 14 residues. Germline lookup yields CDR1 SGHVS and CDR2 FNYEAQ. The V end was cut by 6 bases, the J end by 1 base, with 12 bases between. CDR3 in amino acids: CASSPTVQNTEAFF. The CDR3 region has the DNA TGTGCCAGCAGTCCGACAGTACAGAACACTGAAGCTTTCTTT.

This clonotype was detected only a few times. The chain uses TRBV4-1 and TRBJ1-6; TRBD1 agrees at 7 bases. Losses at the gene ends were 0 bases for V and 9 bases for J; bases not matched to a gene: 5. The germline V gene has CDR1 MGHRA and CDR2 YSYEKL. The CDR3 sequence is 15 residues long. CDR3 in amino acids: CASSQDAQGISPLHF. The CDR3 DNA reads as TGCGCCAGCAGCCAAGATGCACAGGGGATTTCACCCCTCCACTTT.

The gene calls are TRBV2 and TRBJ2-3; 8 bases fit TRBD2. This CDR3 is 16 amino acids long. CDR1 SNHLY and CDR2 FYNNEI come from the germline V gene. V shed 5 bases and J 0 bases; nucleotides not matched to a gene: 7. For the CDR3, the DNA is TGTGCCAGCAGTTATAGCCGGGGGGGGAGCACAGATACGCAGTATTTT. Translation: CASSYSRGGSTDTQYF.

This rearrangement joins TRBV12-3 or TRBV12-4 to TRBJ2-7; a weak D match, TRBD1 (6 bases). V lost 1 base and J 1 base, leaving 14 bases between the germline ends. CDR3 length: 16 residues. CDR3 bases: TGTGCCAGCAGTTTAGGGACAGACTATAGTTCCTACGAGCAGTACTTC. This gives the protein CASSLGTDYSSYEQYF.

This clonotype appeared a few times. CDR3 loop: CASSPGEAGGELFF. The CDR3 DNA is TGCGCCAGCAGCCCCGGGGAAGCAGGCGGGGAGCTGTTTTTT. The V gene is TRBV5-1, the J gene TRBJ2-2; possibly TRBD2 for D (5 bases). CDR3 length: 14 residues. V lost 4 bases and J 7 bases, leaving 14 bases between the germline ends. The germline V gene has CDR1 SGHRS and CDR2 YFSETQ.

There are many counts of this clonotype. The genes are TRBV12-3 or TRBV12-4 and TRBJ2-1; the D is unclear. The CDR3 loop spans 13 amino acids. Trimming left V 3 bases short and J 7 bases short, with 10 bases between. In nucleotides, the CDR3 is TGTGCCAGCAGTTTCTCTTCTACTAATGAGCAGTTCTTC. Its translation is CASSFSSTNEQFF.

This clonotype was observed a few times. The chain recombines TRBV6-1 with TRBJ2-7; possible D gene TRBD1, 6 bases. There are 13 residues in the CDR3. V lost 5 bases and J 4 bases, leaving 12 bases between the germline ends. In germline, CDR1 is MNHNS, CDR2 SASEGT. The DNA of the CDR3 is TGTGCCAGCAGTACAAACCAGGGGTACGAGCAGTACTTC. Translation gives CASSTNQGYEQYF.

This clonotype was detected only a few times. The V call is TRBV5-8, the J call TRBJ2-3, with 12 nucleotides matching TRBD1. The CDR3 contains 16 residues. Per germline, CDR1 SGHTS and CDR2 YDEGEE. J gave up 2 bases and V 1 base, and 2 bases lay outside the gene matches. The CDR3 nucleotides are TGTGCCAGCAGCTTGCCGGGACAGGGGGCCACAGATACGCAGTATTTT. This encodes CASSLPGQGATDTQYF.

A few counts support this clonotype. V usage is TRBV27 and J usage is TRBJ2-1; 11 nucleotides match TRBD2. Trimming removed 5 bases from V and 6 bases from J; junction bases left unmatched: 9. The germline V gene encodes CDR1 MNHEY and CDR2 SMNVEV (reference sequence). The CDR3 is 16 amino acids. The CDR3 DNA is TGTGCCAGCAGTCCAATGTTTAGCGGGAGGGCCAATGAGCAGTTCTTC. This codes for CASSPMFSGRANEQFF.

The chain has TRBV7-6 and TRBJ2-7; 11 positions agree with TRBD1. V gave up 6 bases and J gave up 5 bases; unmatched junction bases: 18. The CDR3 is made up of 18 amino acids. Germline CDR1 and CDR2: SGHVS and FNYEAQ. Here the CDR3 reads CASSSPGQGEIVGDEQYF. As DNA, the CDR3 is TGTGCCAGCAGTTCTCCGGGACAGGGGGAAATAGTAGGAGACGAGCAGTACTTC.

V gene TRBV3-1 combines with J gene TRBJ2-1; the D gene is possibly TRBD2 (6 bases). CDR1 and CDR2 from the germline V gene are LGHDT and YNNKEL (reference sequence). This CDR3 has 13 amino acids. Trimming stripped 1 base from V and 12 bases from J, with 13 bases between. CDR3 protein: CASSQVGTGGQFF. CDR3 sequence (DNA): TGTGCCAGCAGCCAAGTGGGGACTGGGGGGCAGTTCTTC.